Below, 9 T cell receptor beta chains from the same sample are listed, as sequenced in a study of brain T cells in children with intractable seizures. Here immunoSEQ multiplex PCR was the method, and the copy in TCRdb shows in-frame clones only, minus some. The sample carries 7,500 to 9,000 clones, 69% recorded once. Only cases whose brain tissue showed the highest T cell transcript signatures were sequenced. The source material was resected brain tissue, sampled at surgery. The receptors were sampled from a girl aged 2-10 years with tuberous sclerosis and intractable seizures.

This clone was seen more than once but under ten times. The rearrangement links TRBV6-6 to TRBJ1-2; D ambiguous. The CDR3 extends over 15 amino acids. Between the trimmed V and J ends, which lost 0 bases and 8 bases, there was a span of 16 bases. CDR1 and CDR2 from the germline V gene are MNHNY and SVGAGI (reference sequence). CDR3 nucleotide sequence: TGTGCCAGCAGTTACTCCGTCCAGGCCGCGATAGGCTACACCTTC. Translated: CASSYSVQAAIGYTF.

The genes are TRBV28 and TRBJ2-3, with no clear D. This CDR3 comprises 14 residues. V was trimmed by 1 base and J by 2 bases, leaving 7 bases between them. CDR1 MDHEN and CDR2 SYDVKM come from the germline V gene. The CDR3 loop is CASSLFQPTDTQYF. The CDR3 DNA reads TGTGCCAGCAGTTTATTTCAGCCCACAGATACGCAGTATTTT.

This clone was counted only a few times. CDR3: CASSYGGAVSETQYF. CDR3 bases: TGTGCCAGCAGTTACGGGGGGGCCGTTTCAGAGACCCAGTACTTC. V and J are TRBV6-5 and TRBJ2-5; D perhaps matches TRBD2 (7 bases). The CDR3 contains 15 residues. Germline CDR1 MNHEY, CDR2 SVGAGI. V lost 2 bases and J 4 bases, leaving 14 bases between the germline ends.

The chain joins TRBV19 to TRBJ2-2; 10 nucleotides match TRBD1. This CDR3 has 15 amino acids. Germline V gene sequence: CDR1 LNHDA, CDR2 SQIVND (reference sequence). After removal of 1 base from V and 6 bases from J, the junction contained 2 bases not matched to a gene. In DNA, the CDR3 is TGTGCCAGTAGTATAGGGGGGACAGGGGCCGGGGAGCTGTTTTTT. Translation: CASSIGGTGAGELFF.

This chain uses TRBV29-1 with TRBJ1-1, with TRBD1 as a possible D gene (6 bases). Germline V gene data show CDR1 as SQVTM and CDR2 as ANQGSEA. This CDR3 is 12 amino acids long. The germline V and J ends were trimmed by 4 bases and 3 bases, with 9 bases remaining between them. The CDR3 DNA sequence: TGCAGCGTTGTCCACAGGGACACTGAAGCTTTCTTT. Translated: CSVVHRDTEAFF.

On this clone: The sample holds other DNA sequences that translate to the same CDR3. This chain connects TRBV24-1 to TRBJ1-1; TRBD1 might be the D (5 bases). Deletions cut 4 bases from V and 5 bases from J, with 10 bases between. The CDR3 runs to 13 residues. Germline values: CDR1 KGHDR, CDR2 SFDVKD. CDR3 in amino acids: CATSDRERTEAFF. In nucleotides, the CDR3 is TGTGCCACCAGTGACAGGGAACGAACTGAAGCTTTCTTT.

V gene TRBV6-4 combines with J gene TRBJ1-1; D call uncertain. CDR3 length equals 14 residues. V gave up 3 bases and J gave up 4 bases, with 12 bases separating them. CDR1 is MRHNA and CDR2 is SNTAGT in the germline V gene. The CDR3 bases are TGTGCCAGCAGTGATGAGGGAGGAACCACTGAAGCTTTCTTT. Translation: CASSDEGGTTEAFF.

The chain uses TRBV4-2 and TRBJ2-5; D unresolved. CDR1 is LGHNA and CDR2 is YNFKEQ in the germline V gene. CDR3 size: 14 residues. V was trimmed by 0 bases and J by 2 bases, leaving 7 bases between them. This CDR3 is CASSQDQEQETQYF. CDR3 nucleotide sequence: TGTGCCAGCAGCCAAGACCAGGAACAAGAGACCCAGTACTTC.

By proportion, this clone is hyperexpanded (1% or more). The V and J genes are TRBV4-1 and TRBJ2-7, with TRBD1 identical over 11 bases. V lost 1 base and J lost 5; bases outside the gene matches: 4. The CDR3 has 15 residues. CDR1 and CDR2 from the germline V gene are MGHRA and YSYEKL. The CDR3 here is CASSQAGQGADEQYF. The CDR3 DNA follows: TGCGCCAGCAGCCAAGCTGGACAGGGGGCGGACGAGCAGTACTTC.